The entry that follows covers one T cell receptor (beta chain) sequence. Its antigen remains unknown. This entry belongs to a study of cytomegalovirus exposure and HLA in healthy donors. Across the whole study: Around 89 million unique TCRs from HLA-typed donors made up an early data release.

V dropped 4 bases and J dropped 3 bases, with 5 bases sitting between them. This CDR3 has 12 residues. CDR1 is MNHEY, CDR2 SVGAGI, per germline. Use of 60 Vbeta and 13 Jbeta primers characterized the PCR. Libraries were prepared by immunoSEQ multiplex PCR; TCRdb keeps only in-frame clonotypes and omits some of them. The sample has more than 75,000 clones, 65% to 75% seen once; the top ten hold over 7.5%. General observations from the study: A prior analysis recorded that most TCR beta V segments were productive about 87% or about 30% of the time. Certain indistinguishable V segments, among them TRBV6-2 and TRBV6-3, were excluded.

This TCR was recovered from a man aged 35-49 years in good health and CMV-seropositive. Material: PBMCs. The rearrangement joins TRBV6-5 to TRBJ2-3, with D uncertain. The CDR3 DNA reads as TGTGCCAGCAGTTCCTTAACAGATACGCAGTATTTT. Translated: CASSSLTDTQYF.